This T cell receptor beta chain was sequenced during a study of blood T cell repertoires in COVID-19. Study information: T cells, B-cell-depleted T cells, or PBMCs supplied cDNA or gDNA.

In the original analysis: Estimation of nucleated cell counts relied on the amplification of reference gene primers. The repertoire was sequenced with immunoSEQ multiplex PCR; TCRdb's copy has only in-frame clones and lacks some. The V and J calls and the clone size are those of that table, but D and trimming were determined from the DNA. The table lists fewer than 300,000 clones, more than 85% of them singletons. From germline, CDR1 is MDHEN and CDR2 SYDVKM. CDR3 length: 15 residues. Trimming pared 3 bases from V and 3 bases from J, leaving 12 bases between. Seattle participants joined during active infection and were tracked over time.

The sequence derives from a woman aged 25 to 39 with COVID-19, enrolled during active disease. Sequenced input: peripheral blood. The J gene is TRBJ1-5, the V gene TRBV28; D is possibly TRBD1 (6 bases). CDR3 protein: CASSLLGGDNQPQHF. CDR3 coding DNA: TGTGCCAGCAGTTTGCTAGGGGGGGACAATCAGCCCCAGCATTTT. Full variable domain (outside the CDR3, taken from reference TRBV28 and TRBJ1-5): DVKVTQSSRYLVKRTGEKVFLECVQDMDHENMFWYRQDPGLGLRLIYFSYDVKMKEKGDIPEGYSVSREKKERFSLILESASTNQTSMYLCASSLLGGDNQPQHFGDGTRLSIL.